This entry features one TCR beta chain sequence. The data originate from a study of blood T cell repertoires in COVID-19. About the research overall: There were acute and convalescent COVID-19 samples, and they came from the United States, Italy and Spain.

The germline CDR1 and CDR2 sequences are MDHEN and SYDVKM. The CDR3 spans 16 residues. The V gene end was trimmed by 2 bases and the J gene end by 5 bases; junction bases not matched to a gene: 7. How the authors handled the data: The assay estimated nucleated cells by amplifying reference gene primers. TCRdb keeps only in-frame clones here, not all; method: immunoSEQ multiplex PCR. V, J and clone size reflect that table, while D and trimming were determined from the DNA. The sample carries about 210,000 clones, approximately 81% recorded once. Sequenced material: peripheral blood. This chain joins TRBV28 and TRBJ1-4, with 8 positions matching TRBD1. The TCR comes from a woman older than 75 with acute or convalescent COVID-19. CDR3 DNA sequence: TGTGCCAGCAGTTTAACGGTAGGACAGGGCAATGAAAAACTGTTTTTT. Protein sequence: CASSLTVGQGNEKLFF. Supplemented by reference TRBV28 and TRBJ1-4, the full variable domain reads DVKVTQSSRYLVKRTGEKVFLECVQDMDHENMFWYRQDPGLGLRLIYFSYDVKMKEKGDIPEGYSVSREKKERFSLILESASTNQTSMYLCASSLTVGQGNEKLFFGSGTQLSVL.